These 25 T cell receptor beta chains originate from one sample sequenced in a study of identical twins. MiXCR was run by TCRdb on the 5' RACE reads, yielding one entry per CDR3 protein. Here the sample spans roughly 630,000 distinct CDR3 sequences, about 7.6% being singletons. This sample was also put to use in a study of yellow fever vaccine responses in identical twins.

The specimen was PBMCs. These receptors all come from a woman under 30 in good health.

This clonotype showed up just a few times. This chain links TRBV5-1 with TRBJ1-2; the D gene is possibly TRBD1 (6 bases). V was cut by 4 bases and J by 6 bases, with 16 bases left in between. In germline, CDR1 is SGHRS, CDR2 YFSETQ. The CDR3 length is 14 residues. The CDR3 nucleotides read TGCGCCAGCAGCCCGTTGACAGGTTTAGATGGCTACACCTTC. This translates into CASSPLTGLDGYTF.

This clonotype was observed a handful of times. The chain employs TRBV3-1 and TRBJ1-4; D uncertain. The CDR3 is made up of 13 amino acids. CDR1 and CDR2 from the germline V gene are LGHDT and YNNKEL (reference sequence). V was shortened by 2 bases and J by 7 bases, with 8 bases between the two germline ends. The CDR3 reads CASSQRPSEKLFF. CDR3 coding DNA: TGTGCCAGCAGCCAACGCCCGTCTGAAAAACTGTTTTTT.

The V and J genes are TRBV27 and TRBJ2-5; no reliable D call. CDR3 length equals 14 residues. V was shortened by 9 bases and J by 7 bases, with 21 bases between the two germline ends. Germline V gene lookup returns CDR1 MNHEY and CDR2 SMNVEV (reference sequence). CDR3 amino acids: CASRKEDGFGTQYF. CDR3 bases: TGTGCCAGTAGGAAAGAAGACGGATTCGGGACCCAGTACTTC.

The CDR3 bases are TGTGCCAGCTCCAAGGGGGCGTGGACTGAAGCTTTCTTT. This codes for CASSKGAWTEAFF. The chain combines TRBV7-6 with TRBJ1-1, with TRBD1 matching over 7 bases. The CDR3 has 13 amino acids. Germline CDR1 reads SGHVS; CDR2 reads FNYEAQ. V shed 8 bases, J shed 5 bases, and the junction held 8 bases outside the gene matches.

This clonotype came up many times. The chain couples TRBV12-3 or TRBV12-4 to TRBJ2-3; the D gene is possibly TRBD1 (5 bases). This CDR3 is 14 amino acids long. Trimming took 6 bases from V and 2 from J, leaving 12 bases between them. In DNA form, the CDR3 reads TGTGCCAGCAGCAAAGGGGCCGACACAGATACGCAGTATTTT. As protein: CASSKGADTDTQYF.

The chain employs TRBV20-1 and TRBJ2-1, with no clear D. This CDR3 region has 12 residues. Per germline, CDR1 DFQATT and CDR2 SNEGSKA (reference sequence). The V end was cut by 3 bases, the J end by 8 bases, with 11 bases between. CDR3 coding DNA: TGCAGTGCTAGGGCCTCCTGGGATGAGCAGTTCTTC. Translation gives CSARASWDEQFF.

This clonotype was counted many times. This chain connects TRBV3-1 to TRBJ2-3; 7 bases line up with TRBD2. V lost 1 base, J lost 3 bases, and 4 bases stayed unmatched. CDR1 and CDR2 (germline): LGHDT, YNNKEL (reference sequence). CDR3 length: 15 residues. The CDR3 is CASSQGLAVTDTQYF. DNA for the CDR3: TGTGCCAGCAGCCAAGGGCTAGCGGTAACAGATACGCAGTATTTT.

The sample holds many counts of this clonotype. The chain employs TRBV6-1 and TRBJ1-4; tentatively, D is TRBD1 (5 bases). Germline values: CDR1 MNHNS, CDR2 SASEGT. The CDR3 contains 15 residues. V shed 5 bases and J shed 8 bases, with 18 bases lying between them. The CDR3 DNA reads TGTGCCAGCAGTCCCTCCCTGGGGCGTCTGGAAAAACTGTTTTTT. Its translation is CASSPSLGRLEKLFF.

This chain joins TRBV7-8 and TRBJ2-7; 11 positions match TRBD2. The germline V gene has CDR1 SGHVS and CDR2 FQNEAQ. This CDR3 has 16 residues. V shed 6 bases, J shed 7 bases, and the junction held 14 bases outside the gene matches. CDR3 DNA sequence: TGTGCCAGCAGTTTTGGGACTAGCGGAGCCCGAGGGGAGCAGTACTTC. Amino acid sequence: CASSFGTSGARGEQYF. Based on the CDR3 plus reference TRBV7-8 and TRBJ2-7, the full variable domain is GAGVSQSPRYKVAKRGQDVALRCDPISGHVSLFWYQQALGQGPEFLTYFQNEAQLDKSGLPSDRFFAERPEGSVSTLKIQRTQQEDSAVYLCASSFGTSGARGEQYFGPGTRLTVT.

This rearrangement joins TRBV7-2 to TRBJ1-1; D gene unclear. V was trimmed by 6 bases and J by 4 bases, leaving 21 bases between them. The CDR3 loop spans 16 amino acids. The V gene's germline CDR1 is SGHTA and CDR2 FQGNSA. The CDR3 bases are TGTGCCAGCAGTCGACCTTCAACGGGCCTCAGCACTGAAGCTTTCTTT. This translates into CASSRPSTGLSTEAFF.

This clonotype was counted many times. This chain joins TRBV25-1 and TRBJ1-1; TRBD1 matches at 8 bases. Germline CDR1 and CDR2: MGHDK and SYGVNS. This CDR3 has 14 residues. V lost 6 bases, J lost 3 bases, and 6 bases stayed unmatched. The CDR3 DNA reads TGTGCCAGCAGGCCAGGGGGCAGGGACACTGAAGCTTTCTTT. Translating it yields CASRPGGRDTEAFF. Together with reference TRBV25-1 and TRBJ1-1, the CDR3 gives the full variable domain: EADIYQTPRYLVIGTGKKITLECSQTMGHDKMYWYQQDPGMELHLIHYSYGVNSTEKGDLSSESTVSRIRTEHFPLTLESARPSHTSQYLCASRPGGRDTEAFFGQGTRLTVV.

There are a few counts of this clonotype. The CDR3 nucleotides are TGTGCCAGCAACGCGGGGCCGAGTGAGCAGTTCTTC. This encodes CASNAGPSEQFF. This chain connects TRBV12-3 or TRBV12-4 to TRBJ2-1; D might be TRBD2 (6 bases). The CDR3 runs to 12 residues. V dropped 7 bases and J dropped 9 bases, with 13 bases sitting between them.

The chain uses TRBV7-9 and TRBJ2-1; D uncertain. The CDR3 is 13 amino acids. The germline gives CDR1 SEHNR, CDR2 FQNEAQ (reference sequence). Trimming left V 3 bases short and J 8 bases short, with 11 bases between. The CDR3 DNA reads TGTGCCAGCAGCTTGGTGCTATCCGATGAGCAGTTCTTC. It encodes CASSLVLSDEQFF.

This clonotype was detected ten times or more. The gene calls are TRBV2 and TRBJ2-3, with D possibly TRBD2 on 5 matching bases. The CDR3 has 15 amino acids. Germline assignment: CDR1 SNHLY and CDR2 FYNNEI. V was pared by 3 bases and J by 3 bases, with 13 bases between. This chain's CDR3 is CASSDPGSRTDTQYF. CDR3 bases: TGTGCCAGCAGTGATCCGGGGTCGAGAACAGATACGCAGTATTTT.

In this sample, this clonotype turned up many times. J is TRBJ1-1 and V is TRBV3-1; 8 nucleotides agree with TRBD1. V gave up 4 bases and J gave up 3 bases; unmatched junction bases: 7. The CDR3 consists of 15 residues. Germline V lookup: CDR1 LGHDT, CDR2 YNNKEL (reference sequence). CDR3 DNA: TGTGCCAGCAGCCCTCCCGGGACAGGTCACACTGAAGCTTTCTTT. Translated, it gives CASSPPGTGHTEAFF.

Only a few counts were recorded for this clonotype. The chain's CDR3 is CSARAGQGANVLTF. CDR3 nucleotides: TGCAGTGCTAGAGCTGGACAGGGGGCCAACGTCCTGACTTTC. This rearrangement joins TRBV20-1 to TRBJ2-6, with a tentative D call TRBD1 (6 bases). Deletions cut 1 base from V and 4 bases from J, with 8 bases between. This CDR3 region has 14 residues. CDR1 DFQATT and CDR2 SNEGSKA come from the germline V gene (reference sequence).

This clonotype has a handful of counts. The chain carries TRBV12-3 or TRBV12-4 and TRBJ2-3; 14 nucleotides agree with TRBD2. With V trimmed by 4 bases and J by 6 bases, 12 bases remained unmatched. CDR3 length: 18 residues. The CDR3 bases are TGTGCCAGCAGTTCATTTCCGGGACTAGCGGGAGAGGGTGATACGCAGTATTTT. Residues: CASSSFPGLAGEGDTQYF.

The chain uses TRBV20-1 and TRBJ2-7, with 8 bases fitting TRBD1. The CDR3 length is 17 residues. V gave up 0 bases and J gave up 0 bases; unmatched junction bases: 10. CDR1 and CDR2 from the germline V gene are DFQATT and SNEGSKA (reference sequence). This chain's CDR3 is CSARDGKQDRVSYEQYF. The CDR3 DNA reads TGCAGTGCTAGAGATGGTAAACAGGACAGGGTCTCCTACGAGCAGTACTTC.

DNA of the CDR3: TGCGCCAGCTATCCTCAGGGGGCTACCTACAATGAGCAGTTCTTC. This translates into CASYPQGATYNEQFF. The V and J genes are TRBV5-1 and TRBJ2-1, with 8 bases aligning to TRBD1. V was pared by 7 bases and J by 2 bases, with 8 bases of the junction left unmatched. The CDR3 has 15 amino acids. Germline V CDR1 and CDR2: SGHRS, YFSETQ.

This clonotype showed up many times. The genes are TRBV25-1 and TRBJ1-5; possible D gene TRBD1, 5 bases. The V gene's germline CDR1 is MGHDK and CDR2 SYGVNS. CDR3 length equals 15 residues. Trimming shortened V by 6 bases and J by 7 bases, and 19 bases separated the two germline ends. This CDR3 is CASSAGGGYGQPQHF. For the CDR3, the DNA is TGTGCCAGCAGCGCCGGGGGGGGTTATGGGCAGCCCCAGCATTTT. Complete variable domain (other parts from reference TRBV25-1 and TRBJ1-5): EADIYQTPRYLVIGTGKKITLECSQTMGHDKMYWYQQDPGMELHLIHYSYGVNSTEKGDLSSESTVSRIRTEHFPLTLESARPSHTSQYLCASSAGGGYGQPQHFGDGTRLSIL.

This clonotype was detected a few times. The chain employs TRBV2 and TRBJ1-1; D unclear. In germline, CDR1 is SNHLY, CDR2 FYNNEI. The CDR3 extends over 13 amino acids. The V end lost 7 bases, the J end lost 4 bases, and 13 bases lay between the germline ends. The CDR3 DNA reads as TGTGCCAGCACTAAGGGAGGTGGCACTGAAGCTTTCTTT. Protein: CASTKGGGTEAFF.

The J gene is TRBJ1-1, the V gene TRBV12-5; possibly TRBD1 for D (5 bases). Per germline, CDR1 LGHNT and CDR2 FRNRAP. This CDR3 has 17 amino acids. Trimming removed 0 bases from V and 2 bases from J, with 16 bases in between. CDR3 sequence (DNA): TGTGCTAGTGGTTTGGTACCTGGGGGACCCGGAAACACTGAAGCTTTCTTT. It yields the protein CASGLVPGGPGNTEAFF.

This clonotype was seen a handful of times. The rearrangement links TRBV5-1 to TRBJ2-6; 13 bases map to TRBD2. Losses at the gene ends were 0 bases for V and 0 bases for J; bases not matched to a gene: 6. From germline, CDR1 is SGHRS and CDR2 YFSETQ. This CDR3 comprises 20 residues. In nucleotides, the CDR3 is TGCGCCAGCAGCTTGGCCCCTAGGACTAGCGGGAGCTCTGGGGCCAACGTCCTGACTTTC. This encodes CASSLAPRTSGSSGANVLTF.

The V and J genes are TRBV7-8 and TRBJ2-5, with TRBD1 matching 8 bases. The germline gives CDR1 SGHVS, CDR2 FQNEAQ. The V gene end was trimmed by 10 bases and the J gene end by 0 bases; junction bases not matched to a gene: 10. This CDR3 comprises 15 residues. CDR3 protein: CATRGPGTHQETQYF. The CDR3 DNA reads TGTGCCACCAGGGGGCCCGGGACACACCAAGAGACCCAGTACTTC.

This clonotype appeared many times. This chain connects TRBV4-1 to TRBJ2-1, with 10 bases lining up with TRBD2. Germline V gene data show CDR1 as MGHRA and CDR2 as YSYEKL. Trimming cost V 4 bases and J 3 bases; bases outside gene matches: 9. CDR3 size: 17 residues. CDR3 amino acids: CASSLNPGTSDYNEQFF. The CDR3 DNA reads as TGCGCCAGCAGCCTAAACCCCGGGACTAGCGACTACAATGAGCAGTTCTTC.